This TCR beta chain was sequenced in a study of early T cells in non-severe SARS-CoV-2 infection. The CDR3 is made up of 18 amino acids. Germline values: CDR1 LGHNA, CDR2 YNFKEQ. V was pared by 0 bases and J by 0 bases, with 15 bases between. This clonotype appeared many times. TCRdb reanalysed the 5' RACE reads using MiXCR and keeps one entry per CDR3 protein. The table has 90,000 to 120,000 distinct CDR3 sequences, more than 9.5% seen once. This TCR came from an adult who was a healthcare worker with PCR-confirmed SARS-CoV-2 infection or an uninfected control (not recorded which). Sequenced: whole blood. The chain has TRBV4-2 and TRBJ2-1; D remains unclear. As DNA, the CDR3 is TGTGCCAGCAGCCAAGAAGGATCGGGCTGGGTCTCCTACAATGAGCAGTTCTTC. This sequence encodes CASSQEGSGWVSYNEQFF.